The 16 T cell receptor beta chains in this list originate from one sample, sequenced in a study of cytomegalovirus exposure and HLA in healthy donors. A multiplex PCR was run with 60 Vbeta primers and 13 Jbeta primers. Libraries were prepared by immunoSEQ multiplex PCR; TCRdb keeps only in-frame clonotypes and omits some of them. The sample consists of 100,000 to 150,000 clones, roughly 70% of them appearing once. The sequencing sample was made of PBMCs. Receptor source: a man aged 40-55 years in good health and CMV-seropositive.

The rearrangement uses TRBV6-5 and TRBJ1-1; possible D gene TRBD1, 6 bases. V gave up 5 bases and J gave up 5 bases, with 15 bases separating them. Looked up from germline, CDR1 is MNHEY and CDR2 is SVGAGI. This CDR3 region has 14 residues. Written as DNA, the CDR3 is TGTGCCAGCAGTGCTATACAGGGTGGGACTGAAGCTTTCTTT. As protein: CASSAIQGGTEAFF.

The chain employs TRBV12-5 and TRBJ2-7; 7 bases map to TRBD1. Germline CDR1 reads LGHNT; CDR2 reads FRNRAP. Trimming removed 5 bases from V and 0 bases from J; junction bases left unmatched: 7. This CDR3 region has 15 residues. CDR3 protein: CASGLRQGSSYEQYF. The CDR3 nucleotides are TGTGCTAGTGGTCTCCGACAGGGAAGCTCCTACGAGCAGTACTTC.

This clone came up a few times. The CDR3 is CASTPRGTGGSGYTF. The CDR3, as DNA: TGTGCCAGTACCCCGCGGGGGACAGGGGGCTCTGGCTACACCTTC. The V call is TRBV19, the J call TRBJ1-2; 12 positions match TRBD1. The V and J ends lost 7 bases and 7 bases, in that order; junction bases with no gene match: 10. The CDR3 is made up of 15 amino acids. Germline V lookup: CDR1 LNHDA, CDR2 SQIVND (reference sequence).

The J gene is TRBJ2-3, the V gene TRBV11-2; 9 nucleotides line up with TRBD2. The CDR3 spans 15 residues. With V trimmed by 5 bases and J by 1 base, 4 bases remained unmatched. In germline, CDR1 is SGHAT, CDR2 FQNNGV. The CDR3 bases are TGTGCCAGCAGCCCCCAGCGGGGGGGCACAGATACGCAGTATTTT. It is translated as CASSPQRGGTDTQYF.

The chain links TRBV14 to TRBJ2-1; 8 bases agree with TRBD2. The germline V gene encodes CDR1 SGHDN and CDR2 FVKESK. CDR3 length equals 19 residues. V lost 1 base, J lost 6 bases, and 17 bases stayed unmatched. CDR3 amino acids: CASSQGGAGEVLLSNEQFF. In DNA, the CDR3 is TGTGCCAGCAGCCAAGGGGGAGCGGGAGAGGTACTTTTAAGCAATGAGCAGTTCTTC.

The V call is TRBV4-1, the J call TRBJ1-2; 8 nucleotides agree with TRBD1. The CDR3 is 15 amino acids. V lost 1 base, J lost 2 bases, and 3 bases stayed unmatched. Germline values: CDR1 MGHRA, CDR2 YSYEKL. The CDR3 protein is CASSQAGGPNYGYTF. CDR3 bases: TGCGCCAGCAGCCAAGCAGGGGGCCCCAACTATGGCTACACCTTC.

This sequence joins TRBV7-3 and TRBJ1-2; the D gene is possibly TRBD1 (5 bases). The germline gives CDR1 SGHTA, CDR2 FQGTGA. The CDR3 is 13 residues long. Between the trimmed V and J ends, which lost 2 bases and 6 bases, there was a span of 10 bases. In DNA form, the CDR3 reads TGTGCCAGCAGCTTATGTCCAGGGCATGGCTACACCTTC. Translation: CASSLCPGHGYTF.

The rearrangement joins TRBV6-6 to TRBJ1-1, with TRBD1 as a possible D gene (6 bases). The CDR3 runs 15 residues. V was cut by 5 bases and J by 2 bases, with 15 bases left in between. CDR1 is MNHNY and CDR2 is SVGAGI in the germline V gene (reference sequence). CDR3 sequence: CASSQTGLINTEAFF. The CDR3 DNA is TGTGCCAGCAGTCAAACAGGGCTCATCAACACTGAAGCTTTCTTT.

The chain has TRBV27 and TRBJ2-5, with D possibly being TRBD1 (6 bases). The J call is doubtful: the DNA matches TRBJ2-7 better. This CDR3 has 14 residues. Germline V gene lookup returns CDR1 MNHEY and CDR2 SMNVEV (reference sequence). The CDR3 protein is CASSPTGNWNEQYF. CDR3 nucleotides: TGTGCCAGCAGTCCCACAGGGAATTGGAACGAGCAGTACTTC.

The chain uses TRBV30 and TRBJ2-3; D possibly corresponds to TRBD2 (5 bases). Germline V lookup: CDR1 GTSNPN, CDR2 SVGIG (reference sequence). Trimming removed 4 bases at V and 1 base at J, with 15 bases between. There are 15 residues in the CDR3. This chain's CDR3 is CAWNSGLARTDTQYF. CDR3 DNA sequence: TGTGCCTGGAACTCCGGGTTAGCGCGCACAGATACGCAGTATTTT.

The chain couples TRBV5-1 to TRBJ2-1, with D possibly TRBD2 on 6 matching bases. Germline values: CDR1 SGHRS, CDR2 YFSETQ. This CDR3 has 13 residues. V was pared by 5 bases and J by 7 bases, with 13 bases between. CDR3 DNA: TGCGCCAGCAGTTGGAGGGTCGGGAATGAGCAGTTCTTC. Translation gives CASSWRVGNEQFF. Based on the CDR3 plus reference TRBV5-1 and TRBJ2-1, the full variable domain is KAGVTQTPRYLIKTRGQQVTLSCSPISGHRSVSWYQQTPGQGLQFLFEYFSETQRNKGNFPGRFSGRQFSNSRSEMNVSTLELGDSALYLCASSWRVGNEQFFGPGTRLTVL.

The J gene is TRBJ2-1, the V gene TRBV11-3; no reliable D call. With 1 base removed from V and 6 bases from J, the gap between germline ends came to 7 bases. The germline V gene has CDR1 SGHNT and CDR2 YENEEA. The CDR3 loop spans 13 amino acids. The CDR3 loop is CASSLGSGNEQFF. CDR3 DNA: TGTGCCAGCAGCTTAGGGTCAGGCAATGAGCAGTTCTTC.

This clone was counted a single time. This sequence joins TRBV28 and TRBJ1-1; D is possibly TRBD1 (5 bases). The germline CDR1 and CDR2 sequences are MDHEN and SYDVKM. Trimming took off 8 bases at V and 5 bases at J, with 9 bases between the two ends. This CDR3 is built from 11 residues. This CDR3 is CASGGGTEAFF. In nucleotides, the CDR3 is TGTGCCAGCGGGGGAGGGACTGAAGCTTTCTTT.

Only one count was recorded for this clone. V gene TRBV18 combines with J gene TRBJ1-1; weak D call: TRBD1 (6 bases). Germline CDR1 reads KGHSH; CDR2 reads LQKENI. The CDR3 spans 16 residues. The V gene lost 3 bases and the J gene lost 0 bases, with 14 bases spanning the gap. CDR3 DNA: TGTGCCAGCTCACCCCAGGGGATCCTCTTGAACACTGAAGCTTTCTTT. It is translated as CASSPQGILLNTEAFF.

Details on this clone: The junction and the germline gene differ at one end; a read error may be behind it. The chain recombines TRBV7-9 with TRBJ2-3; 9 bases align to TRBD1. Germline loops: CDR1 SEHNR, CDR2 FQNEAQ (reference sequence). CDR3 size: 16 residues. The CDR3 here is CSSSKTGTGTSDTQYF. CDR3 bases: TGTTCCAGCAGCAAGACCGGGACAGGGACCTCGGATACGCAGTATTTT.

J is TRBJ2-5 and V is TRBV5-1; D not certain. CDR3 length equals 13 residues. V was clipped by 0 bases and J by 6 bases, with 9 bases between them. CDR1 is SGHRS and CDR2 is YFSETQ in the germline V gene. CDR3 sequence (DNA): TGCGCCAGCAGCTTGGAGCCTGGGCAGACCCAGTACTTC. This sequence encodes CASSLEPGQTQYF. The full variable domain, its missing parts supplied by reference TRBV5-1 and TRBJ2-5, is KAGVTQTPRYLIKTRGQQVTLSCSPISGHRSVSWYQQTPGQGLQFLFEYFSETQRNKGNFPGRFSGRQFSNSRSEMNVSTLELGDSALYLCASSLEPGQTQYFGPGTRLLVL.